This T cell receptor (beta chain) was profiled in a study of blood T cell repertoires in COVID-19. Measured with immunoSEQ multiplex PCR; TCRdb has only the in-frame clones, and not every one. The top ten hold under 8.5% of the sample, which has hundreds of thousands of clones, approximately 86% seen once. Germline CDR1 and CDR2: SGHDN and FVKESK. The length of the CDR3 is 12 residues. V lost 1 base and J 9 bases, leaving 7 bases between the germline ends. V gene TRBV14 combines with J gene TRBJ2-1; tentative D call: TRBD2 (5 bases). This sequence was found in a woman aged 55 to 70 with COVID-19, enrolled during active disease. Sequencing was done on a sample of peripheral blood. CDR3: CASSQAGIEQFF. In nucleotides, the CDR3 is TGTGCCAGCAGCCAAGCGGGGATTGAGCAGTTCTTC.